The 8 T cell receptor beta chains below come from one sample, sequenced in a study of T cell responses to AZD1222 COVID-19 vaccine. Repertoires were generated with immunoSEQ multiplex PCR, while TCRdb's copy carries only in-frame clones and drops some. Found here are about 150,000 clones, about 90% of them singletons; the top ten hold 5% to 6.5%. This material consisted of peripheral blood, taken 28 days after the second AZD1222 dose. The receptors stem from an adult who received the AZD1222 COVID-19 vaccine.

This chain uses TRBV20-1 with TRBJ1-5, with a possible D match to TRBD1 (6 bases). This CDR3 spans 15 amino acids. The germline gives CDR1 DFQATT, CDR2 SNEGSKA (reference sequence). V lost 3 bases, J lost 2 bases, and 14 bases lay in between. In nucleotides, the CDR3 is TGCAGTGCTAGTCCCGACAGGCGGGGCAATCAGCCCCAGCATTTT. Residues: CSASPDRRGNQPQHF.

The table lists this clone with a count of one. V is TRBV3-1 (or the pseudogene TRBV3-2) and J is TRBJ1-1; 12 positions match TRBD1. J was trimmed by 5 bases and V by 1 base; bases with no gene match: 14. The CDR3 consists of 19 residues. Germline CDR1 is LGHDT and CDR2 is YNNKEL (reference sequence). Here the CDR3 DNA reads TGTGCCAGCAGCCAAGCTGGGACAGGGGGCAAAGTGGCGAAGACTGAAGCTTTCTTT. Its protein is CASSQAGTGGKVAKTEAFF.

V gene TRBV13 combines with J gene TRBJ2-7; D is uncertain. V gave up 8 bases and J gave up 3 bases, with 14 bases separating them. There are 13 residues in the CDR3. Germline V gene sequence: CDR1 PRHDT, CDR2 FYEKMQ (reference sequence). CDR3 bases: TGTGCCAGCTCCACCGGCAGTATCTACGAGCAGTACTTC. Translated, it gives CASSTGSIYEQYF.

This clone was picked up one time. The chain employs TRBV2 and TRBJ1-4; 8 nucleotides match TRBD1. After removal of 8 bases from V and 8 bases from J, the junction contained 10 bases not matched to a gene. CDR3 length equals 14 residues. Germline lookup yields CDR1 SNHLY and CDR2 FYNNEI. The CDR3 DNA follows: TGTGCCAGCGTGGGGCGGACAGGGAAGGAAAAACTGTTTTTT. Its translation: CASVGRTGKEKLFF.

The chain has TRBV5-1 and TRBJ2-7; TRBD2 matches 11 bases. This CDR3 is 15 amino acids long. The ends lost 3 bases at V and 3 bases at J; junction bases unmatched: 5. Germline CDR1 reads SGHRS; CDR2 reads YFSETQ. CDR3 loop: CASSSTSGGIYEQYF. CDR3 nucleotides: TGCGCCAGCAGCTCTACTAGCGGGGGTATCTACGAGCAGTACTTC.

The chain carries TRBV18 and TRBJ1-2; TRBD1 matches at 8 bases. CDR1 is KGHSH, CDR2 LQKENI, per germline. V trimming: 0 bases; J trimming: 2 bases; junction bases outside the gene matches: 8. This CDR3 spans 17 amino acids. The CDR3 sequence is CASSPPFRQGANYGYTF. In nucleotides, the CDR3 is TGTGCCAGCTCACCACCGTTCAGGCAGGGGGCAAACTATGGCTACACCTTC.

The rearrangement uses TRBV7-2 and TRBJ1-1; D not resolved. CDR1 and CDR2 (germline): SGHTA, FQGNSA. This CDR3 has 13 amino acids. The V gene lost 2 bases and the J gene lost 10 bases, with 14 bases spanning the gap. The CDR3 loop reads CASSLRFGEGAFF. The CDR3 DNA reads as TGTGCCAGCAGCTTAAGGTTCGGGGAGGGAGCTTTCTTT.

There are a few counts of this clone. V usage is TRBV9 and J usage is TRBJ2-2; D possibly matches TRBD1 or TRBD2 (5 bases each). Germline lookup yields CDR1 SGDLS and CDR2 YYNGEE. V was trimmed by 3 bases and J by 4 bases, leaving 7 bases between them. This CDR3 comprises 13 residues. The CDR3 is CASSGGVTGELFF. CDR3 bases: TGTGCCAGCAGCGGAGGGGTCACCGGGGAGCTGTTTTTT.